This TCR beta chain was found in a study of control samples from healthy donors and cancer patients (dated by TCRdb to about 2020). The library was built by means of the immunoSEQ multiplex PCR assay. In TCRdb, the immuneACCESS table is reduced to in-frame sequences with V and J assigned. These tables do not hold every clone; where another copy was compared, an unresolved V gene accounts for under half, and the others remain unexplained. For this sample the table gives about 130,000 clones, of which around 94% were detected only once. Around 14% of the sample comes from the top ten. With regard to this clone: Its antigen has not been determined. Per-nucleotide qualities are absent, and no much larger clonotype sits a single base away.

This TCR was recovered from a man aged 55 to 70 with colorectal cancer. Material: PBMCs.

The sequence in DNA is TGTGCCAGCAGCGTAACGGCTCAGGGCAGGATTAATGAAAAACTGTTTTTT. Its product reads: CASSVTAQGRINEKLFF. Recombination linked TRBV3-1 (or the pseudogene TRBV3-2) to TRBJ1-4; D gene: possibly TRBD1, on 5 matching bases. The trim is 5 bases for V and 4 bases for J, with a gap of 20 bases between the germline ends. Reading the germline V gene (reference sequence) gives CDR1 LGHDT and CDR2 YNNKEL. The CDR3 spans 17 residues, from the cysteine through the phenylalanine. Only the CDR3 region is kept as DNA, spanning 51 bases read in frame from base 1.